A single sample is the source of the 20 T cell receptor beta chains below, sequenced in a study of Graves' ophthalmopathy and Graves' hyperthyroidism. The sequenced template was RNA, covering the TCR beta CDR3 region. Amplification began with first-round RT-PCR using HTBI primers, then second-round multiplex PCR was performed. TCRdb independently ran MiXCR on the multiplex PCR reads; one entry per CDR3 protein. Among over a million distinct CDR3 sequences listed, roughly 35% were seen once. The sequenced sample was peripheral blood or thyroid tissue (not recorded which). The source is an adult man with Graves' hyperthyroidism.

The rearrangement links TRBV12-3 or TRBV12-4 to TRBJ2-5; 7 positions match TRBD1. The CDR3 sequence is 14 residues long. Trimming took 2 bases from V and 3 from J; bases not matched to a gene: 3. The CDR3 DNA reads TGTGCCAGCAGTTTAACCGGGACAGAAGAGACCCAGTACTTC. Translated: CASSLTGTEETQYF.

The rearrangement joins TRBV9 to TRBJ1-3; a possible D gene is TRBD1 (5 bases). Germline V CDR1 and CDR2: SGDLS, YYNGEE. The CDR3 consists of 15 residues. With 3 bases removed from V and 3 bases from J, the gap between germline ends came to 13 bases. CDR3 in amino acids: CASSAGTPGGNTIYF. The CDR3 nucleotides are TGTGCCAGCAGCGCGGGGACCCCCGGTGGAAACACCATATATTTT. The full variable domain, with the rest looked up from reference TRBV9 and TRBJ1-3, is DSGVTQTPKHLITATGQRVTLRCSPRSGDLSVYWYQQSLDQGLQFLIQYYNGEERAKGNILERFSAQQFPDLHSELNLSSLELGDSALYFCASSAGTPGGNTIYFGEGSWLTVV.

This clonotype was recorded a few times. The V call is TRBV6-1, the J call TRBJ1-1; D remains unclear. The CDR3 totals 15 residues. V was trimmed by 5 bases and J by 0 bases, leaving 13 bases between them. CDR1 is MNHNS, CDR2 SASEGT, per germline. The CDR3 reads CASSFRPAVNTEAFF. In DNA, the CDR3 is TGTGCCAGCAGTTTCCGTCCGGCCGTGAACACTGAAGCTTTCTTT.

In this sample, this clonotype turned up many times. This chain links TRBV20-1 with TRBJ1-2; possible D gene TRBD1, 6 bases. Germline CDR1 and CDR2: DFQATT and SNEGSKA (reference sequence). The V end was cut by 2 bases, the J end by 2 bases, with 12 bases between. The length of the CDR3 is 14 residues. The CDR3 protein is CSARTGPVNYGYTF. The CDR3 DNA reads as TGCAGTGCTAGAACAGGGCCCGTAAACTATGGCTACACCTTC.

This chain links TRBV18 with TRBJ1-3; 7 nucleotides match TRBD1. Trimming took 3 bases from V and 4 from J; bases not matched to a gene: 6. This CDR3 is built from 15 residues. Germline V gene data show CDR1 as KGHSH and CDR2 as LQKENI. The CDR3 DNA sequence: TGTGCCAGCTCACCTCCCGGGACAGCAGGAAACACCATATATTTT. Translation: CASSPPGTAGNTIYF.

This clonotype was seen many times. At one end, the junction sequence differs from germline, possibly due to a read error. This chain uses TRBV7-8 with TRBJ1-2, with unresolved D. This CDR3 is built from 11 residues. CDR1 is SGHVS and CDR2 is FQNEAQ in the germline V gene. Here the CDR3 reads CASSSPGGYTF. In nucleotides, the CDR3 is TGCGCCAGCAGCTCCCCCGGTGGCTACACCTTC.

V is TRBV7-9 and J is TRBJ2-2; unclear D gene. Trimming pared 5 bases from V and 4 bases from J, leaving 14 bases between. Germline CDR1 reads SEHNR; CDR2 reads FQNEAQ (reference sequence). This CDR3 comprises 15 residues. CDR3 nucleotide sequence: TGTGCCAGCAGCGTTGAGGATATCAGCACCGGGGAGCTGTTTTTT. This encodes CASSVEDISTGELFF. The full variable domain, rest sourced from reference TRBV7-9 and TRBJ2-2, is DTGVSQNPRHKITKRGQNVTFRCDPISEHNRLYWYRQTLGQGPEFLTYFQNEAQLEKSRLLSDRFSAERPKGSFSTLEIQRTEQGDSAMYLCASSVEDISTGELFFGEGSRLTVL.

This clonotype was seen at least ten times. The CDR3 protein is CASSVQGPYEQYF. For the CDR3, the DNA is TGTGCCAGCAGTGTACAGGGCCCCTACGAGCAGTACTTC. The chain recombines TRBV25-1 with TRBJ2-7, with a tentative D call TRBD1 (6 bases). This CDR3 region has 13 residues. V lost 4 bases and J 2 bases, leaving 9 bases between the germline ends. The V gene's germline CDR1 is MGHDK and CDR2 SYGVNS.

Many counts were recorded for this clonotype. The chain couples TRBV20-1 to TRBJ1-2; possibly TRBD1 for D (6 bases). The CDR3 contains 12 residues. The V and J ends lost 6 bases and 7 bases respectively, with 15 bases between them. The V gene's germline CDR1 is DFQATT and CDR2 SNEGSKA (reference sequence). This CDR3 is CSAKQGAGGYTF. CDR3 coding DNA: TGCAGTGCAAAACAGGGAGCCGGTGGCTACACCTTC.

This clonotype was observed at least ten times. This chain uses TRBV20-1 with TRBJ1-5; TRBD1 is a possible D gene (5 bases). Germline CDR1 reads DFQATT; CDR2 reads SNEGSKA (reference sequence). The CDR3 contains 16 residues. Between the trimmed V and J ends, which lost 1 base and 2 bases, there was a span of 15 bases. The CDR3 DNA sequence: TGCAGTGCTAGAGGTCCCGGGGGGTGGCGCAATCAGCCCCAGCATTTT. Translating gives CSARGPGGWRNQPQHF.

This clonotype has just a few counts. One end of the junction does not line up with germline, which may come from a read error. The chain combines TRBV7-2 with TRBJ2-7; 7 bases map to TRBD2. CDR1 is SGHTA, CDR2 FQGNSA, per germline. This CDR3 comprises 14 residues. The CDR3 spells CASSQARGGFEQYF. For the CDR3, the DNA is TGCGCCAGCAGCCAAGCCCGCGGGGGATTCGAGCAGTACTTC.

V is TRBV20-1 and J is TRBJ1-4; D might be TRBD1 (6 bases). This CDR3 is 15 amino acids long. Trimming shortened V by 0 bases and J by 3 bases, and 11 bases separated the two germline ends. The germline V gene encodes CDR1 DFQATT and CDR2 SNEGSKA (reference sequence). The CDR3 sequence is CSARDLGASNEKLFF. CDR3 bases: TGCAGTGCTAGAGACTTGGGGGCCTCTAATGAAAAACTGTTTTTT.

About this clonotype itself: Being one base from a much bigger clone, this may be a read error. This chain joins TRBV10-3 and TRBJ2-5; D ambiguous. V was cut by 6 bases and J by 3 bases, with 14 bases left in between. There are 14 residues in the CDR3. CDR1 and CDR2 from the germline V gene are ENHRY and SYGVKD. CDR3 coding DNA: TGTGCCATCAGGCCACCGGACGGCAAAGAGACCCAGTACTTC. This encodes CAIRPPDGKETQYF.

This clonotype was counted many times. The V call is TRBV20-1, the J call TRBJ1-2, with a tentative D call TRBD1 (6 bases). With 2 bases removed from V and 2 bases from J, the gap between germline ends came to 9 bases. This CDR3 comprises 13 residues. Germline V gene sequence: CDR1 DFQATT, CDR2 SNEGSKA (reference sequence). The CDR3 spells CSARQDRNYGYTF. CDR3 DNA: TGCAGTGCTAGACAGGACAGAAACTATGGCTACACCTTC.

At least ten counts were recorded for this clonotype. The chain uses TRBV5-6 and TRBJ2-7, with D possibly being TRBD1 (6 bases). This CDR3 has 13 residues. V was trimmed by 5 bases and J by 6 bases, leaving 15 bases between them. The germline V gene has CDR1 SGHDT and CDR2 YYEEEE. The CDR3 loop is CASRRSYRAEQYF. The CDR3 DNA reads TGTGCCAGCAGACGAAGTTACAGGGCCGAGCAGTACTTC.

The genes are TRBV4-3 and TRBJ2-2; D is tentatively TRBD1 or TRBD2 (5 bases each). Germline CDR1 and CDR2: LGHNA and YSLEER. With 4 bases removed from V and 6 bases from J, the gap between germline ends came to 18 bases. CDR3 length equals 16 residues. CDR3 coding DNA: TGCGCCAGCAGCCCGGGACCGGGGCAGATAGCCGGGGAGCTGTTTTTT. Encoded protein: CASSPGPGQIAGELFF.

This chain joins TRBV2 and TRBJ1-1, with D uncertain. The ends were cut back, 8 bases at V and 5 bases at J, with 21 bases in the middle. Germline V gene lookup returns CDR1 SNHLY and CDR2 FYNNEI. This CDR3 has 15 amino acids. For the CDR3, the DNA is TGTGCCAGCGTTGAACGCGCAATTTCCCGTACTGAAGCTTTCTTT. The encoded protein is CASVERAISRTEAFF.

V and J are TRBV9 and TRBJ1-2; perhaps TRBD1 as D (5 bases). V was pared by 4 bases and J by 5 bases, with 15 bases between. The CDR3 is 14 amino acids. CDR1 SGDLS and CDR2 YYNGEE come from the germline V gene. The DNA of the CDR3 is TGTGCCAGCAGCACGGGGAAAGGGGAATATGGCTACACCTTC. This sequence encodes CASSTGKGEYGYTF.

This chain uses TRBV24-1 with TRBJ1-1; tentative D call: TRBD1 (5 bases). The germline V gene has CDR1 KGHDR and CDR2 SFDVKD. V was shortened by 5 bases and J by 3 bases, with 18 bases between the two germline ends. The CDR3 covers 16 residues. The CDR3 nucleotides are TGTGCCACCAGTGTCATGGATCCAGGAGGGGACACTGAAGCTTTCTTT. Translating it yields CATSVMDPGGDTEAFF.

The chain combines TRBV10-3 with TRBJ2-2; 8 bases agree with TRBD2. This CDR3 is 18 amino acids long. V lost 10 bases to trimming and J lost 6 bases; unmatched junction nucleotides: 22. Looked up from germline, CDR1 is ENHRY and CDR2 is SYGVKD. The CDR3 region is CATSDILGGGRGSGELFF. CDR3 DNA sequence: TGTGCCACCTCAGACATCCTCGGCGGGGGGCGAGGGTCCGGGGAGCTGTTTTTT.